One and the same sample provided the 6 T cell receptor beta chains below, sequenced in a study of cytomegalovirus exposure and HLA in healthy donors. Researchers ran the PCR with 60 Vbeta and 13 Jbeta primers. Only in-frame clones appear in the TCRdb table, and some are missing; sequencing was by immunoSEQ multiplex PCR. The sample holds 150,000 to 200,000 clones; around 75% are singletons and the top ten take approximately 1.8%. Sequencing used PBMCs. The receptors here all came from a woman aged 30 to 39 in good health and CMV-seronegative.

The rearrangement uses TRBV11-2 and TRBJ2-1, with 7 bases lining up with TRBD1. In germline, CDR1 is SGHAT, CDR2 FQNNGV. The J segment lost 4 bases and the V segment lost 3 bases, leaving 6 bases of the junction unmatched. The CDR3 loop spans 15 amino acids. The CDR3 nucleotides read TGTGCCAGCAGCTTTTTAACGACAGGGTACAATGAGCAGTTCTTC. Its translation is CASSFLTTGYNEQFF.

The J gene is TRBJ1-1, the V gene TRBV7-5. TRBV7-5 is flagged as a pseudogene. This CDR3 is built from 16 residues. The CDR3: CVRSPARVLQNTEAFF. The CDR3 coding sequence is TGTGTCAGAAGCCCCGCTCGGGTTTTACAGAACACTGAAGCTTTCTTT.

In its sample, this clone was seen a few times. V is TRBV29-1 and J is TRBJ2-2; 9 nucleotides align to TRBD2. The CDR3 runs 18 residues. The germline V gene encodes CDR1 SQVTM and CDR2 ANQGSEA. Unmatched junction bases numbered 21, after V lost 4 bases and J lost 9 bases. The CDR3 DNA reads TGCAGCGTTGGAAGGGGGAGGACGGGAGCGGGGGGCGTTCGGGAGCTGTTTTTT. This translates into CSVGRGRTGAGGVRELFF.

This clone was counted a single time. The CDR3 DNA reads TGTGCCAGCAGCGGGAAGACAGGGGGTGACCATGGCTACACCTTC. This codes for CASSGKTGGDHGYTF. V and J are TRBV5-4 and TRBJ1-2; 9 bases are a match to TRBD1. With V trimmed by 4 bases and J by 6 bases, 10 bases remained unmatched. In germline, CDR1 is SGHNT, CDR2 YYREEE (reference sequence). CDR3 size: 15 residues.

A few counts support this clone. The CDR3 DNA follows: TGTGCCAGCAGTGATGCCAGGGCAGATAATTCACCCCTCCACTTT. Translated, it gives CASSDARADNSPLHF. The rearrangement joins TRBV2 to TRBJ1-6; D possibly corresponds to TRBD1 (5 bases). V shed 3 bases and J shed 5 bases, with 11 bases lying between them. This CDR3 is built from 15 residues. Germline V gives CDR1 SNHLY, CDR2 FYNNEI.

The chain joins TRBV5-1 to TRBJ2-1; 9 nucleotides match TRBD2. V was clipped by 2 bases and J by 9 bases; unmatched bases: 9. The CDR3 contains 15 residues. Germline CDR1 is SGHRS and CDR2 is YFSETQ. The CDR3 nucleotides read TGCGCCAGCAGCTTCCGGCCTAGGACTAGCGTTGAGCAGTTCTTC. Amino acid sequence: CASSFRPRTSVEQFF.